This T cell receptor (beta chain) was recovered during a study of technical replicates of blood from a few donors. Assay: immunoSEQ multiplex PCR; the TCRdb copy retains only in-frame clones and omits some. Altogether 75,000 to 100,000 clones are present, about 95% being singletons, with the ten largest covering approximately 0.33%. This TCR was recovered from a human donor in good health. The sequenced material came from T cells isolated from PBMCs.

The CDR3 DNA reads as TGTGCCAGCAGCTTAGCGGGAGGGCGGAACATTCAGTACTTC. It specifies CASSLAGGRNIQYF. This chain uses TRBV6-5 with TRBJ2-4; 11 nucleotides align to TRBD2. From germline, CDR1 is MNHEY and CDR2 SVGAGI. With V trimmed by 6 bases and J by 7 bases, 5 bases remained unmatched. This CDR3 comprises 14 residues.